One and the same sample provided the 9 T cell receptor beta chains below, sequenced in a study of blood T cell repertoires in COVID-19. Some clones are missing from TCRdb's copy, which holds only in-frame ones; the method was immunoSEQ multiplex PCR. The sample contains under 130,000 clones, around four fifths of which appear only once. The sample taken for sequencing was peripheral blood. These TCRs come from a human donor in a cohort sampled during active COVID-19.

The V gene is TRBV6-6, the J gene TRBJ1-6; D is perhaps TRBD1 (5 bases). Trimming took 5 bases from V and 8 from J, leaving 16 bases between them. CDR3 length equals 15 residues. CDR1 and CDR2 (germline): MNHNY, SVGAGI (reference sequence). The CDR3 loop is CASSGPTGDYSPLHF. In DNA form, the CDR3 reads TGTGCCAGCAGTGGACCAACAGGAGACTATTCACCCCTCCACTTT.

The chain has TRBV6-5 and TRBJ1-6; possible D gene TRBD1, 6 bases. CDR3 length equals 14 residues. Trimming stripped 6 bases from V and 7 bases from J, with 13 bases between. Germline V lookup: CDR1 MNHEY, CDR2 SVGAGI. The CDR3 region has the DNA TGTGCCAGCAGACAGGGTGGGGTGAATTCACCCCTCCACTTT. It translates to CASRQGGVNSPLHF.

The V and J genes are TRBV5-1 and TRBJ1-2; a possible D gene is TRBD1 (6 bases). Deletions cut 4 bases from V and 4 bases from J, with 14 bases between. Looked up from germline, CDR1 is SGHRS and CDR2 is YFSETQ. This CDR3 has 14 residues. The CDR3 DNA reads as TGCGCCAGCAGCCTAATAGGACAGCTCTATGGCTACACCTTC. Translating gives CASSLIGQLYGYTF.

This rearrangement joins TRBV24-1 to TRBJ1-4; a possible D gene is TRBD1 (5 bases). Trimming cost V 4 bases and J 6 bases, with 14 bases left between them. CDR1 and CDR2 from the germline V gene are KGHDR and SFDVKD. The CDR3 is made up of 15 amino acids. CDR3 amino acids: CATSDSPDTDEKLFF. The CDR3 DNA is TGTGCCACCAGTGACTCCCCGGACACCGATGAAAAACTGTTTTTT.

The rearrangement links TRBV5-1 to TRBJ1-1; 7 nucleotides match TRBD1. The CDR3 is made up of 16 amino acids. The V and J ends lost 0 bases and 5 bases, in that order; junction bases with no gene match: 10. CDR1 is SGHRS and CDR2 is YFSETQ in the germline V gene. For the CDR3, the DNA is TGCGCCAGCAGCTTGGGACAGGGTCGGGAGAGGACTGAAGCTTTCTTT. It specifies CASSLGQGRERTEAFF.

The V gene is TRBV5-6, the J gene TRBJ1-4; D unresolved. The ends were cut back, 4 bases at V and 0 bases at J, with 13 bases in the middle. The CDR3 spans 16 residues. Germline values: CDR1 SGHDT, CDR2 YYEEEE. This chain's CDR3 is CASSVVPGATNEKLFF. CDR3 DNA: TGTGCCAGCAGCGTAGTCCCAGGCGCAACTAATGAAAAACTGTTTTTT.

Here the CDR3 reads CASSRRLAGVEEQFF. The CDR3 DNA reads as TGTGCCAGCAGCCGAAGACTAGCGGGGGTGGAGGAGCAGTTCTTC. The J gene is TRBJ2-1, the V gene TRBV7-3, with 12 bases fitting TRBD2. Germline V gene lookup returns CDR1 SGHTA and CDR2 FQGTGA. Losses at the gene ends were 5 bases for V and 10 bases for J; bases not matched to a gene: 9. CDR3 length: 15 amino acids.

The gene calls are TRBV11-3 and TRBJ1-1, with a weak D call TRBD1 (5 bases). This CDR3 region has 14 residues. CDR1 SGHNT and CDR2 YENEEA come from the germline V gene. V lost 5 bases and J lost 4, with 14 bases in between. The CDR3 reads CASSARGGATEAFF. The CDR3, as DNA: TGTGCCAGCAGCGCCCGGGGGGGAGCCACTGAAGCTTTCTTT.

The J gene is TRBJ1-4, the V gene TRBV29-1; the D gene is possibly TRBD1 (6 bases). CDR1 SQVTM and CDR2 ANQGSEA come from the germline V gene. This CDR3 is 13 amino acids long. The V and J ends lost 7 bases and 7 bases respectively, with 16 bases between them. The CDR3 sequence is CSAGRGGGEKLFF. As DNA, the CDR3 is TGCAGCGCCGGGCGAGGGGGGGGTGAAAAACTGTTTTTT.